What follows are 3 T cell receptor beta chains derived from one specimen sequenced in a study of T cells expressing NK-cell markers. TCRdb reprocessed the 5' RACE reads and keeps a single row for each CDR3 protein, giving no DNA. In total, the table holds about 460,000 distinct CDR3 sequences. The sample consisted of blood T cells: a sorted CD56 or NKG2C T cell subset, CD4+ or CD8+ T cells, or bulk PBMC T cells (not recorded which). Source of these receptors: a woman between 50 and 59 years old in good health.

The rearrangement links TRBV9 to TRBJ2-2. Germline assignment: CDR1 SGDLS and CDR2 YYNGEE. This CDR3 has 19 amino acids. CDR3: CASSVFSKPRILNTGELFF.

The rearrangement joins TRBV29-1 to TRBJ1-2; no DNA is available, so the TRBD1 call from TCRdb remains unchecked. The CDR3 is made up of 12 amino acids. Germline V CDR1 and CDR2: SQVTM, ANQGSEA. The CDR3 sequence is CSRSGVRYGYTF. Full variable domain (missing parts from reference TRBV29-1 and TRBJ1-2): SAVISQKPSRDICQRGTSLTIQCQVDSQVTMMFWYRQQPGQSLTLIATANQGSEATYESGFVIDKFPISRPNLTFSTLTVSNMSPEDSSIYLCSRSGVRYGYTFGSGTRLTVV.

The gene calls are TRBV29-1 and TRBJ2-3. Germline CDR1 SQVTM, CDR2 ANQGSEA. This CDR3 contains 14 residues. The CDR3 loop reads CSVTVGAGTDTQYF.